This T cell receptor beta chain was identified during a study of blood T cell repertoires in COVID-19. The overall study: PBMCs, B-cell-depleted T cells, or T cells provided the cDNA or gDNA that made up the material.

Per the authors' pipeline: Reference gene primer amplification gave estimated nucleated cell counts. The method was immunoSEQ multiplex PCR; TCRdb's version includes in-frame clones alone and lacks a portion of them. The V and J calls and clone size were taken over from that table, and D and trimming were inferred from the DNA. This table holds approximately 300,000 clones, approximately 81% found once. In its sample, this clone was seen a few times. In assigning cohorts, the study relied on participant-reported clinical history. Per the germline V gene, CDR1 is MNHEY and CDR2 is SVGEGT. V was shortened by 5 bases and J by 6 bases, with 22 bases between the two germline ends. The CDR3 is 17 amino acids.

V and J are TRBV6-2 or TRBV6-3 and TRBJ1-4; D may be TRBD1 (5 bases). The sample comprised PBMCs or T cells enriched from blood (not recorded which). This sequence originates from a woman in her twenties or thirties who had been exposed to COVID-19. The CDR3 spells CASSRNPGSLGDEKLFF. The CDR3 DNA reads TGTGCCAGCAGTCGCAACCCCGGGAGCCTGGGGGATGAAAAACTGTTTTTT.